This TCR beta chain was retrieved from a study of T cell repertoires in cytomegalovirus infection. Whole-study context: Recently identified HLA-C-restricted CMV epitopes and well-studied HLA-B-restricted CMV epitopes were used by the study. Public TCR beta signatures indicated both CMV infection and matching HLA type.

The ends were cut back, 1 base at V and 9 bases at J, with 10 bases in the middle. The CDR3 spans 13 residues. Germline-derived CDR1 and CDR2 are SGHAT and FQDESV (reference sequence). Overall study results and limits: HLA-C-restricted, CMV-specific TCR beta clonotypes were dominant ex vivo. Identification of carriers of CMV plus the relevant HLA was performed using cumulative public TCR beta family frequency.

To note about this clonotype: Its antigen is currently unknown.

Using its own MiXCR run on the reads, TCRdb lists one record per CDR3 protein. The sample has approximately 340,000 distinct CDR3 sequences, 25% to 35% seen once. The material was cultured PBMCs, obtained from culture after CMV antigen stimulation. The sequence derives from a human donor in good health (CMV status not recorded). Some clones in this sample may be carry-over from other donors' samples. The gene calls are TRBV11-1 and TRBJ2-1; perhaps TRBD1 as D (5 bases). CDR3 protein: CASSLDQGGEQFF. Here the CDR3 DNA reads TGTGCCAGCAGCTTAGACCAGGGTGGTGAGCAGTTCTTC.